This TCR beta chain originates from a study of regulatory T cells in long-lasting Graves disease (TCRdb year 2021). Background for the entire study: Newly diagnosed Graves' disease patients had taken antithyroid drugs for less than 3 months. This study used TCR sequencing and RNA sequencing of peripheral blood to compare persistent Graves' disease patients against newly diagnosed Graves' disease patients. The study took place in China and was registered as a clinical trial. TCR sequencing covered some 13 persistent and around 20 newly diagnosed Graves' disease patients, some 35 samples in total.

In regard to this clonotype: Its antigen is currently not known. The CDR3 end shows no conserved phenylalanine or tryptophan, and so a read error is likely.

The library was made by multiplex PCR. Reads for this sample came from an Illumina HiSeq 4000. iRepertoire HTBI primers and Arm-PCR amplification of CDR3 regions were used to construct TCR beta libraries. Gel purification was performed on PCR products prior to sequencing. As for the authors' bioinformatics: Gene usage analysis of CDR3 amino acid clonotypes used the roughly 62 TRBV and some 15 TRBJ segments found across samples. COPE and FqMerger were used to merge the filtered high-quality paired reads into contigs. BLAST was used to align contigs to IMGT TRBV, TRBD and TRBJ reference genes, and CDR3 was defined according to IMGT. Any clonotype with a frequency above 0.1% was counted as a highly expanded clone. Shannon entropy was used to measure repertoire diversity, and the Gini coefficient was used to measure V-J evenness. A clonotype found in more than one individual was treated as public. The public sequencing data were trimmed at Q25 with fastp and processed into clonotypes with MiXCR by TCRdb, which kept only in-frame beta chains. All rows with the same CDR3 protein become a single entry with the most common DNA and genes. In this record, the V and J calls reflect TCRdb's handling and not the investigators' own analysis. The sample has hundreds of thousands of distinct CDR3 sequences on record, 12% of them singletons. The ten largest clones represent 7.5% to 9% of the sample.

The time point label, as the study defines it: newly diagnosed GD, antithyroid drugs for less than 3 months. RNA was extracted from PBMCs in TRIzol for both TCR sequencing and RNA sequencing. The diagnosis of Graves' disease followed American Thyroid Association guidelines. Patients were recruited from an endocrinology department in Xi'an, China. Each patient gave roughly 8.4 milliliters of peripheral blood, collected in an EDTA anticoagulant tube. Ficoll Paque Plus density gradient separation was used to isolate PBMCs, and no further T cell sorting was performed. An Agilent 2100 Bioanalyzer and agarose gel were used to check RNA quality, and a NanoDrop 2000 was used to measure RNA concentration. What the research found in general, with its limitations: Compared with newly diagnosed patients, persistent Graves' disease patients had lower TCR Shannon entropy and fewer highly expanded clones, which suggests clonal expansion. The authors noted that the small sample size was a limitation that may lower accuracy. Peripheral blood alone was examined, since thyroid tissue, which constituted the primary lesion, could not be accessed. Sequencing and analysis were restricted to the TCR beta chain. Preferential use of TRBV28, TRBJ1-2 and TRBJ2-5 was observed in persistent disease, whereas TRBV20-1 and TRBJ2-1 were favored in newly diagnosed disease. More public clonotypes were shared among persistent patients (2,741) than among newly diagnosed patients (roughly 1,000).

The CDR3 spans 16 amino acids, including both terminal residues. Of the read, only the CDR3 DNA is kept; its 48 bases are in frame from base 1. Ends trimmed: V by 1 base, J by 1 base; bases unmatched to a gene: 2. CDR1 and CDR2 are read off the germline V gene as SGHTA and FQGTGA. The data were also submitted as part of a second study, on T cells in Graves' hyperthyroidism and ophthalmopathy. As the second paper documents: A patient counted as having stable Graves' hyperthyroidism if no progression to ophthalmopathy occurred over 18 months of follow-up. Hyperthyroidism patients were newly diagnosed, with disease duration under 2 months, and aged 18 to 65 years. Patients with uncontrolled infections, other autoimmune diseases, pregnancy or lactation were excluded. Diagnoses were established on the basis of clinical symptoms, serum thyroxine and TRAb, thyroid ultrasound, and orbital computed tomography. A first-round RT-PCR of the TCR CDR3 used the HTBI primer set with the Qiagen OneStep RT-PCR kit. Most expanded thyroid clonotypes (frequency above 0.001) were also detected in blood, a finding suggesting that blood repertoires may reflect thyroid immune responses. A model built on a 13 V-J signature distinguished ophthalmopathy from stable hyperthyroidism, reaching about 89% sensitivity and around 81% specificity in cross-validation and 80%/75% in testing. During validation, the model predicted progression to ophthalmopathy a median of around six months ahead of onset, with almost 71% sensitivity and 72% to 80% specificity. A discovery cohort of 95 to 100 patients, roughly 45 with Graves' ophthalmopathy and 55 to 60 with stable Graves' hyperthyroidism, was used to find distinguishing TCR V-J signatures. Prospective prediction of ophthalmopathy was tested in an independent validation cohort of fewer than 20 hyperthyroidism patients and 17 patients who later progressed to ophthalmopathy. The roughly 94 discovery patients were randomly split 7:3 into training and test sets. The study also compared thyroid tissue and blood T-cell repertoires from roughly six Graves' hyperthyroidism patients. Following sampling, methimazole starting at 30 mg daily was given to hyperthyroidism patients, and high-dose intravenous methylprednisolone was given to ophthalmopathy patients. The libraries were constructed in a second round of multiplex PCR and then size-selected and purified. Paired-end sequencing of the libraries was performed with 100 bp reads on an Illumina HiSeq2000. SOAPnuke was used to process the raw data, throwing out any read that contained adapters or uncalled bases, had a mean Phred below 15, or lacked an exact constant-primer or identifier match. COPE v1.2.5 was used to merge high-quality paired reads, and clonotypes were defined as unique nucleotide sequences. MiTCR v1.1 was used to align clonotypes to the IMGT TRBV, TRBD and TRBJ reference segments. The analysis included only V-J combinations with a frequency above 0.0001, which together covered more than 98% of the repertoires. The TCS score was defined as F50 (clonal expansion) divided by E x V (chaos), with BLOSUM62-based TCRdist calculated between CDR3 peptides within each V-J. Welch's t-statistics and random forest reduced fewer than 550 V-J features to 10 to 15, which were used in a naive Bayes classifier (R e1071). No statistical method was used to fix the sample size in advance, and group allocation was not hidden from the investigators. The paper describes TCR Vbeta CDR3 sequencing of 140 or so peripheral blood samples, made up of some 40 ophthalmopathy patients, some 80 hyperthyroidism patients and approximately 17 progressor patients.

The chain is assembled from TRBV7-3 and TRBJ2-1, with 9 bases matching TRBD2. The sequencing here drew on peripheral blood mononuclear cells (PBMCs), taken at new diagnosis, from a patient treated with antithyroid drugs. The sequence was obtained from a woman aged 25 to 39 with Graves disease. Donor details come from another sample of the same person, matched by shared clones. The DNA sequence follows: TGTGCCAGCAGCTTAAGCCTAGCGGGATCCTACAATGAGCAGTTCGTC. Its protein product is CASSLSLAGSYNEQFV.